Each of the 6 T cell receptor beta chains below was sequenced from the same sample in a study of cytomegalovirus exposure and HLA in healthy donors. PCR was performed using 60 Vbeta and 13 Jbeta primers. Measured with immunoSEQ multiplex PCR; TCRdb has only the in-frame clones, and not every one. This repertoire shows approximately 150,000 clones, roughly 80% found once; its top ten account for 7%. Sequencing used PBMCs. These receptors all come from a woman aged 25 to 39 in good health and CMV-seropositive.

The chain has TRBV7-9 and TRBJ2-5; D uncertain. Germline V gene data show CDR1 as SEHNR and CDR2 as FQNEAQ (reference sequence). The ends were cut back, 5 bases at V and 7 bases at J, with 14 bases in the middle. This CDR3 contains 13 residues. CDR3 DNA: TGTGCCAGCAGCCCCCCCAGCGTTCCGACCCAGTACTTC. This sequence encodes CASSPPSVPTQYF.

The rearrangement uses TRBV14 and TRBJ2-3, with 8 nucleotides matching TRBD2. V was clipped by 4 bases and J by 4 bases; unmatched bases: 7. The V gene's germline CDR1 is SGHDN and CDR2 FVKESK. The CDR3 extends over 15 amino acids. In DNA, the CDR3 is TGTGCCAGCAGCCGACTCGGGGGGGCGGCAGATACGCAGTATTTT. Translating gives CASSRLGGAADTQYF. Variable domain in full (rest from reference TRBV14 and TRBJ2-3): EAGVTQFPSHSVIEKGQTVTLRCDPISGHDNLYWYRRVMGKEIKFLLHFVKESKQDESGMPNNRFLAERTGGTYSTLKVQPAELEDSGVYFCASSRLGGAADTQYFGPGTRLTVL.

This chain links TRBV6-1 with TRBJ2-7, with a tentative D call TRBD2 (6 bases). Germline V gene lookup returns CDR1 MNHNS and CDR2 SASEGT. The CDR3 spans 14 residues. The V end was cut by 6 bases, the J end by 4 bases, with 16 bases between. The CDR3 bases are TGTGCCAGCAGCTTGAGGGACTCGAGGTACGAGCAGTACTTC. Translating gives CASSLRDSRYEQYF.

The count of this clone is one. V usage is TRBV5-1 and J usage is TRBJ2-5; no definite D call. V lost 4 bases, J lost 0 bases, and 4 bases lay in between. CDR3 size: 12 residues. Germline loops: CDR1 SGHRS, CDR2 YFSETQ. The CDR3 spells CASSPYQETQYF. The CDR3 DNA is TGCGCCAGCAGCCCGTACCAAGAGACCCAGTACTTC.

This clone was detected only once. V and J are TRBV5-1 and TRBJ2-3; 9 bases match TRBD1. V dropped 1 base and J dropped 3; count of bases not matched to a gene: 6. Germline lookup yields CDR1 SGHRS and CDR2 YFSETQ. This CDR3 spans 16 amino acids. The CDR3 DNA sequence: TGCGCCAGCAGCTTGAACGGGGACAGGGCAACAGATACGCAGTATTTT. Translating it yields CASSLNGDRATDTQYF.

The CDR3 bases are TGTGCCAGCAGCCCAGGACAGGTCTACGAGCAGTACTTC. Translating gives CASSPGQVYEQYF. V usage is TRBV13 and J usage is TRBJ2-7, with 7 nucleotides matching TRBD1. Germline CDR1 is PRHDT and CDR2 is FYEKMQ (reference sequence). The V and J ends lost 5 bases and 3 bases, in that order; junction bases with no gene match: 4. The CDR3 covers 13 residues.